Below are 21 T cell receptor beta chains sequenced from a single sample in a study of siplizumab effects on memory and regulatory T cells. Measured with immunoSEQ multiplex PCR; TCRdb has only the in-frame clones, and not every one. The sample comprises around 97,000 clones, just under 95% of which are singletons, and 1% to 1.5% rests with the top ten. The specimen sequenced was non-Treg CD4+ T cells sorted from blood. All receptors come from a human donor in good health.

This clone was found a few times. J is TRBJ1-2 and V is TRBV29-1, with TRBD1 as a possible D gene (5 bases). From germline, CDR1 is SQVTM and CDR2 ANQGSEA. CDR3 length equals 16 residues. V was cut by 4 bases and J by 1 base, with 19 bases left in between. The CDR3 DNA is TGCAGCGTTGTGGGGGAGTTGAGGGGAGGTAACTATGGCTACACCTTC. Amino acid sequence: CSVVGELRGGNYGYTF.

This chain links TRBV5-5 with TRBJ2-3; 11 bases are a match to TRBD2. The CDR3 is 14 amino acids. Germline CDR1 is SGHKS and CDR2 is YYEKEE (reference sequence). Trimming cost V 4 bases and J 5 bases; bases outside gene matches: 3. The CDR3 spells CASSVAGGGDTQYF. Written as DNA, the CDR3 is TGTGCCAGCAGCGTAGCGGGAGGGGGAGATACGCAGTATTTT.

The genes are TRBV19 and TRBJ2-7; D not resolved. Looked up from germline, CDR1 is LNHDA and CDR2 is SQIVND (reference sequence). This CDR3 region has 15 residues. Trimming removed 4 bases at V and 4 bases at J, with 17 bases between. The DNA for the CDR3 is TGTGCCAGTAGTAACCAGGCCACAACCGCGTACGAGCAGTACTTC. Translation gives CASSNQATTAYEQYF.

The rearrangement links TRBV10-3 to TRBJ2-4; D not resolved. The CDR3 loop spans 14 amino acids. Trimming removed 0 bases from V and 5 bases from J, with 8 bases in between. Germline-derived CDR1 and CDR2 are ENHRY and SYGVKD. This CDR3 reads CAISESGYQNIQYF. The CDR3 nucleotides read TGTGCCATCAGTGAGTCGGGCTATCAAAACATTCAGTACTTC.

This clone was found once. The V gene is TRBV11-2, the J gene TRBJ2-2; D is unclear. Trimming pared 0 bases from V and 6 bases from J, leaving 11 bases between. The CDR3 covers 15 residues. CDR1 and CDR2 (germline): SGHAT, FQNNGV. The CDR3 DNA is TGTGCCAGCAGCTTAGAAGTTCTCTCGGCCGGGGAGCTGTTTTTT. Translation gives CASSLEVLSAGELFF. Full variable domain (outside the CDR3, taken from reference TRBV11-2 and TRBJ2-2): EAGVAQSPRYKIIEKRQSVAFWCNPISGHATLYWYQQILGQGPKLLIQFQNNGVVDDSQLPKDRFSAERLKGVDSTLKIQPAKLEDSAVYLCASSLEVLSAGELFFGEGSRLTVL.

The V and J genes are TRBV5-1 and TRBJ2-7, with unresolved D. V lost 0 bases and J 5 bases, leaving 12 bases between the germline ends. CDR1 SGHRS and CDR2 YFSETQ come from the germline V gene. The CDR3 runs to 14 residues. The CDR3 loop is CASSLGSEYDEQYF. The CDR3, as DNA: TGCGCCAGCAGCTTGGGATCTGAATACGACGAGCAGTACTTC.

V usage is TRBV7-9 and J usage is TRBJ1-4, with 7 bases that match TRBD1. Germline lookup yields CDR1 SEHNR and CDR2 FQNEAQ (reference sequence). V lost 3 bases to trimming and J lost 2 bases; unmatched junction nucleotides: 3. The CDR3 is 15 residues long. CDR3 in amino acids: CASSLTGRTNEKLFF. For the CDR3, the DNA is TGTGCCAGCAGCTTGACAGGGCGGACTAATGAAAAACTGTTTTTT.

The chain has TRBV27 and TRBJ2-3, with 8 bases matching TRBD2. This CDR3 has 14 amino acids. The junction had 9 bases not matched to a gene; V was cut back by 6 bases and J by 7 bases. The germline V gene has CDR1 MNHEY and CDR2 SMNVEV (reference sequence). In DNA form, the CDR3 reads TGTGCCAGCAGATTTAAGCGGGAGATGTATACGCAGTATTTT. This codes for CASRFKREMYTQYF.

This clone was detected only once. The rearrangement joins TRBV2 to TRBJ2-2; D unresolved. CDR1 is SNHLY, CDR2 FYNNEI, per germline. CDR3 length equals 15 residues. V lost 4 bases, J lost 0 bases, and 9 bases lay in between. CDR3: CASSVSASNTGELFF. The CDR3 region has the DNA TGTGCCAGCAGTGTTTCAGCATCGAACACCGGGGAGCTGTTTTTT.

The rearrangement joins TRBV5-5 to TRBJ2-1; a possible D gene is TRBD1 (5 bases). The germline CDR1 and CDR2 sequences are SGHKS and YYEKEE (reference sequence). Trimming took 1 base from V and 1 from J, leaving 6 bases between them. The CDR3 covers 14 residues. CDR3 coding DNA: TGTGCCAGCAGCTTGCGACAGTCCTACAATGAGCAGTTCTTC. It yields the protein CASSLRQSYNEQFF.

This clone was detected once. The chain employs TRBV15 and TRBJ1-1, with D unclear. CDR1 and CDR2 (germline): LNHNV, YYDKDF (reference sequence). CDR3 size: 13 residues. The V end lost 0 bases, the J end lost 3 bases, and 5 bases lay between the germline ends. The CDR3: CATSREMDTEAFF. DNA for the CDR3: TGTGCCACCAGCAGAGAAATGGACACTGAAGCTTTCTTT.

The chain has TRBV19 and TRBJ1-2; D remains ambiguous. CDR3 length: 15 residues. The V and J ends lost 2 bases and 6 bases respectively, with 16 bases between them. CDR1 is LNHDA and CDR2 is SQIVND in the germline V gene (reference sequence). In nucleotides, the CDR3 is TGTGCCAGTAGTATACAACTCTCGGGAAGGAATGGCTACACCTTC. Translating gives CASSIQLSGRNGYTF.

The gene calls are TRBV29-1 and TRBJ2-4, with TRBD2 matching over 13 bases. The trim removed 4 bases at V and 6 bases at J, leaving 6 bases unmatched. CDR3 length: 15 residues. CDR1 and CDR2 (germline): SQVTM, ANQGSEA. The CDR3 sequence: CSVVGLAGYSNIQYF. The CDR3, as DNA: TGCAGCGTTGTGGGACTAGCGGGGTACTCAAACATTCAGTACTTC.

V gene TRBV19 combines with J gene TRBJ2-1; D remains unclear. CDR1 is LNHDA and CDR2 is SQIVND in the germline V gene (reference sequence). The CDR3 is 15 residues long. Trimming left V 5 bases short and J 3 bases short, with 14 bases between. CDR3 sequence: CASSPRGLLYNEQFF. In nucleotides, the CDR3 is TGTGCCAGTAGTCCCCGAGGATTACTCTACAATGAGCAGTTCTTC.

V and J are TRBV2 and TRBJ1-5; 10 nucleotides line up with TRBD1. The CDR3 sequence is 16 residues long. CDR1 is SNHLY, CDR2 FYNNEI, per germline. After removal of 7 bases from V and 1 base from J, the junction contained 7 bases not matched to a gene. CDR3 region: CASKGQGLQSNQPQHF. Here the CDR3 DNA reads TGTGCCAGCAAGGGACAGGGGCTACAAAGCAATCAGCCCCAGCATTTT.

The gene calls are TRBV29-1 and TRBJ1-2; tentatively, D is TRBD1 (5 bases). CDR3 length: 14 amino acids. CDR1 is SQVTM, CDR2 ANQGSEA, per germline. V lost 4 bases and J 3 bases, leaving 15 bases between the germline ends. CDR3 region: CSVGRGVGDYGYTF. The CDR3 DNA reads TGCAGCGTTGGAAGAGGGGTCGGGGACTATGGCTACACCTTC. Variable domain in full (rest from reference TRBV29-1 and TRBJ1-2): SAVISQKPSRDICQRGTSLTIQCQVDSQVTMMFWYRQQPGQSLTLIATANQGSEATYESGFVIDKFPISRPNLTFSTLTVSNMSPEDSSIYLCSVGRGVGDYGYTFGSGTRLTVV.

The CDR3 here is CASSRGALGGANVLTF. The DNA of the CDR3 is TGTGCCAGCAGCCGAGGAGCCCTTGGAGGGGCCAACGTCCTGACTTTC. The rearrangement links TRBV11-3 to TRBJ2-6; D remains unclear. CDR1 and CDR2 from the germline V gene are SGHNT and YENEEA. The V end lost 5 bases, the J end lost 4 bases, and 15 bases lay between the germline ends. The CDR3 has 16 residues. Full variable domain (missing parts from reference TRBV11-3 and TRBJ2-6): EAGVVQSPRYKIIEKKQPVAFWCNPISGHNTLYWYLQNLGQGPELLIRYENEEAVDDSQLPKDRFSAERLKGVDSTLKIQPAELGDSAVYLCASSRGALGGANVLTFGAGSRLTVL.

The V gene is TRBV19, the J gene TRBJ1-1, with D uncertain. CDR3 size: 14 residues. The V and J ends lost 6 bases and 6 bases respectively, with 17 bases between them. Germline V lookup: CDR1 LNHDA, CDR2 SQIVND (reference sequence). CDR3 amino acids: CASRRNANLAEAFF. CDR3 coding DNA: TGTGCCAGTAGACGAAACGCAAATTTAGCTGAAGCTTTCTTT.

The chain uses TRBV28 and TRBJ2-2; D remains unclear. The CDR3 extends over 14 amino acids. Germline CDR1 reads MDHEN; CDR2 reads SYDVKM. V lost 11 bases and J 4 bases, leaving 17 bases between the germline ends. The CDR3 region is CAGKPRSPTGELFF. As DNA, the CDR3 is TGTGCCGGGAAACCTCGTAGTCCCACCGGGGAGCTGTTTTTT.

The rearrangement uses TRBV10-1 and TRBJ1-2; 8 bases fit TRBD1. Germline-derived CDR1 and CDR2 are WNHNN and SYGVQD (reference sequence). Unmatched junction bases numbered 4, after V lost 2 bases and J lost 8 bases. This CDR3 is 13 amino acids long. The CDR3 loop reads CASSERTGHGYTF. In DNA form, the CDR3 reads TGCGCCAGCAGTGAGAGGACAGGGCACGGCTACACCTTC.

Written as DNA, the CDR3 is TGTGCCAGCACCTCGTATGACTACGAGCAGTACTTC. It yields the protein CASTSYDYEQYF. This chain links TRBV27 with TRBJ2-7, with D hard to call. Germline V gene lookup returns CDR1 MNHEY and CDR2 SMNVEV (reference sequence). V gave up 7 bases and J gave up 3 bases, with 10 bases separating them. This CDR3 is 12 amino acids long.